Below are 6 T cell receptor beta chains sequenced from a single sample in a study of T cell responses to AZD1222 COVID-19 vaccine. TCRdb's copy holds only in-frame clones and misses some; the assay was immunoSEQ multiplex PCR. The repertoire holds about 96,000 clones, with about 88% as singletons. Here the sequenced sample was peripheral blood, taken on day 0 of AZD1222 vaccination. The receptor source for this set is an adult in good health.

The chain links TRBV18 to TRBJ1-6, with D possibly matching TRBD1 (5 bases). The V end was cut by 3 bases, the J end by 10 bases, with 19 bases between. The CDR3 has 16 amino acids. Germline V gene data show CDR1 as KGHSH and CDR2 as LQKENI. CDR3 amino acids: CASSPWDSGFSSPLHF. The CDR3, as DNA: TGTGCCAGCTCACCGTGGGACTCAGGGTTTTCCTCACCCCTCCACTTT.

This chain connects TRBV10-3 to TRBJ1-5, with D possibly TRBD1 on 6 matching bases. This CDR3 has 18 residues. Trimming removed 2 bases at V and 0 bases at J, with 17 bases between. Looked up from germline, CDR1 is ENHRY and CDR2 is SYGVKD. CDR3 in amino acids: CAISENRLGDTSNQPQHF. The CDR3 DNA sequence: TGTGCCATCAGTGAGAATCGACTAGGGGACACTAGCAATCAGCCCCAGCATTTT.

V usage is TRBV6-5 and J usage is TRBJ2-7; TRBD1 agrees at 7 bases. There are 15 residues in the CDR3. V shed 2 bases, J shed 0 bases, and the junction held 4 bases outside the gene matches. CDR1 and CDR2 (germline): MNHEY, SVGAGI. The CDR3 spells CASSYGAGGSYEQYF. The CDR3 DNA follows: TGTGCCAGCAGTTACGGGGCAGGGGGCTCCTACGAGCAGTACTTC.

This clone was seen more than once but under ten times. CDR3 in DNA: TGCGCCAGCAGTGACTCCTCAGATACGCAGTATTTT. Its translation is CASSDSSDTQYF. The V and J genes are TRBV10-1 and TRBJ2-3; no clear D gene. The CDR3 covers 12 residues. The germline V gene encodes CDR1 WNHNN and CDR2 SYGVQD (reference sequence). Deletions cut 3 bases from V and 4 bases from J, with 5 bases between.

The chain is built from TRBV30 and TRBJ2-7; D perhaps matches TRBD1 (5 bases). V was trimmed by 8 bases and J by 2 bases, leaving 7 bases between them. Germline V gene sequence: CDR1 GTSNPN, CDR2 SVGIG (reference sequence). This CDR3 comprises 10 residues. The DNA of the CDR3 is TGTGCCATGGACACCTACGAGCAGTACTTC. Encoded protein: CAMDTYEQYF. Full variable domain (rest looked up from reference TRBV30 and TRBJ2-7): SQTIHQWPATLVQPVGSPLSLECTVEGTSNPNLYWYRQAAGRGLQLLFYSVGIGQISSEVPQNLSASRPQDRQFILSSKKLLLSDSGFYLCAMDTYEQYFGPGTRLTVT.

The chain uses TRBV5-1 and TRBJ1-3, with TRBD1 matching over 10 bases. The ends lost 4 bases at V and 4 bases at J; junction bases unmatched: 17. Germline loops: CDR1 SGHRS, CDR2 YFSETQ. The CDR3 is 19 amino acids. CDR3 in DNA: TGCGCCAGCAGCAAGAGAACCTCGGGGACAGGGGAGGTCGGAAACACCATATATTTT. It specifies CASSKRTSGTGEVGNTIYF.